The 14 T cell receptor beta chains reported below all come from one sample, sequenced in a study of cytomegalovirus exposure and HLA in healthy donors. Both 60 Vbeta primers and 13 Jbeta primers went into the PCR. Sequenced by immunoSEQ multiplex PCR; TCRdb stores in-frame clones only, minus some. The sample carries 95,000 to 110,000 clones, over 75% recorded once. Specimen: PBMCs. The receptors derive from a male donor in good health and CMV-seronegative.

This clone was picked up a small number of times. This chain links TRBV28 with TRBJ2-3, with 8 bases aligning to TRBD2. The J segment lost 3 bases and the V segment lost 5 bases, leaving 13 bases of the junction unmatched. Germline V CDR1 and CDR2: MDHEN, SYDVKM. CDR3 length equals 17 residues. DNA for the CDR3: TGTGCCAGCAGTACAACCAGTTCGGCGGGAGGAACAGATACGCAGTATTTT. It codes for CASSTTSSAGGTDTQYF. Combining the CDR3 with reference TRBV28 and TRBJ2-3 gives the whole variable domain DVKVTQSSRYLVKRTGEKVFLECVQDMDHENMFWYRQDPGLGLRLIYFSYDVKMKEKGDIPEGYSVSREKKERFSLILESASTNQTSMYLCASSTTSSAGGTDTQYFGPGTRLTVL.

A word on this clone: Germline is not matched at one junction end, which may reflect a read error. CDR3 DNA sequence: TGTGCCAGCATTCTAAGGACAGGGCCTTACAATGAGCAGCTCTTC. This translates into CASILRTGPYNEQLF. This sequence joins TRBV2 and TRBJ2-1; 8 nucleotides align to TRBD1. Germline V gene lookup returns CDR1 SNHLY and CDR2 FYNNEI. The length of the CDR3 is 15 residues.

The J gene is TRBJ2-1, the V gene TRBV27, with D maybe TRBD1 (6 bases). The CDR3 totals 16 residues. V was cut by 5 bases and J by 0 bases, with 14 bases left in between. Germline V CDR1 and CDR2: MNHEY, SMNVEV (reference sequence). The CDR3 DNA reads TGTGCCAGCAGTACAAACAGGGCAAGCTCCTACAATGAGCAGTTCTTC. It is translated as CASSTNRASSYNEQFF.

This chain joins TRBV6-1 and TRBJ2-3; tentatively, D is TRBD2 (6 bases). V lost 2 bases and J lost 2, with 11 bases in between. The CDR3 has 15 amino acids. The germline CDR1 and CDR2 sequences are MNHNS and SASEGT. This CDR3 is CASSESGSNTDTQYF. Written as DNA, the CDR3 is TGTGCCAGCAGTGAATCCGGGAGCAACACAGATACGCAGTATTTT.

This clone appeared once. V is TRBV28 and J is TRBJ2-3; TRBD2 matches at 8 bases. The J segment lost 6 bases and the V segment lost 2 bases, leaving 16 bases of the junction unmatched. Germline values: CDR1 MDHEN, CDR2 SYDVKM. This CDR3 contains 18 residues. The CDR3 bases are TGTGCCAGCAGTTTACCTCTCCTCATAGCGGGACCTGACGATACGCAGTATTTT. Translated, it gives CASSLPLLIAGPDDTQYF.

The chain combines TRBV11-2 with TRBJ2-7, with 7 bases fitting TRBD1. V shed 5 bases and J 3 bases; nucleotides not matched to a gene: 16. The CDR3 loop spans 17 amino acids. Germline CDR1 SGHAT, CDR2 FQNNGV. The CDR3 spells CASSQIQGRDPYYEQYF. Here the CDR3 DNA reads TGTGCCAGCAGCCAGATACAGGGGCGCGATCCATACTACGAGCAGTACTTC.

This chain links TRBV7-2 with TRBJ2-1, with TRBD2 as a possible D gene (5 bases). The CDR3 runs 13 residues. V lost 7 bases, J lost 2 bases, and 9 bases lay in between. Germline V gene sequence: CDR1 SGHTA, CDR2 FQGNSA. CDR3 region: CASMVLAYNEQFF. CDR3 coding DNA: TGTGCCAGCATGGTACTAGCCTACAATGAGCAGTTCTTC.

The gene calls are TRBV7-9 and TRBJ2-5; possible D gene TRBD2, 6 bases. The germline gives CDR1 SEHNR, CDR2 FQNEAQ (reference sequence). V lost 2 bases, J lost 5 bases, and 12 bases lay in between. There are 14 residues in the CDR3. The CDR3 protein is CASSLSGGRETQYF. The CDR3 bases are TGTGCCAGCAGCTTAAGTGGGGGGAGGGAGACCCAGTACTTC.

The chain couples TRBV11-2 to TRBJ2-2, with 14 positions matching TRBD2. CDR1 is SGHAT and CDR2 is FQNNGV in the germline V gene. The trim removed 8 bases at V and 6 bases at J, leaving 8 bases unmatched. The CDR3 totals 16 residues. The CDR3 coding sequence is TGTGCCAGCGACGGGACTAGCGGGAGTTTACCCGGGGAGCTGTTTTTT. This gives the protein CASDGTSGSLPGELFF.

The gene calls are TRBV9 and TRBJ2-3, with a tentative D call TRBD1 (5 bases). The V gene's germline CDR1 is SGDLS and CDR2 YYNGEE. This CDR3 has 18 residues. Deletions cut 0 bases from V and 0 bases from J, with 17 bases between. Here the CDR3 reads CASSVAVSGMSSTDTQYF. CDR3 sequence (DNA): TGTGCCAGCAGCGTAGCTGTTTCAGGGATGTCTAGCACAGATACGCAGTATTTT.

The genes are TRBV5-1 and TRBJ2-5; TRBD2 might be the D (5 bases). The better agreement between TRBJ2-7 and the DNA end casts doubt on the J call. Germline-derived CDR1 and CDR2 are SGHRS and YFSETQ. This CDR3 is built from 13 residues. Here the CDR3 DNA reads TGCGCCAGCAGCCTGGGGAGCTCCTACGAGCAGTACTTC. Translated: CASSLGSSYEQYF.

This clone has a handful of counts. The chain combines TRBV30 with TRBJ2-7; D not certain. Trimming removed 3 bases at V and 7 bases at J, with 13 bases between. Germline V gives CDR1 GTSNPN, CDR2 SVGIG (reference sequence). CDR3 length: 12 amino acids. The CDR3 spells CAWSRADLEQYF. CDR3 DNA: TGTGCCTGGAGCCGCGCTGATTTGGAGCAGTACTTC.

The chain's CDR3 is CASSPGQNTGELFF. The CDR3 nucleotides are TGTGCCAGCTCACCGGGACAGAACACCGGGGAGCTGTTTTTT. The chain is built from TRBV18 and TRBJ2-2, with a possible D match to TRBD1 (6 bases). V shed 3 bases and J shed 1 base, with 6 bases lying between them. This CDR3 is 14 amino acids long. Germline V lookup: CDR1 KGHSH, CDR2 LQKENI.

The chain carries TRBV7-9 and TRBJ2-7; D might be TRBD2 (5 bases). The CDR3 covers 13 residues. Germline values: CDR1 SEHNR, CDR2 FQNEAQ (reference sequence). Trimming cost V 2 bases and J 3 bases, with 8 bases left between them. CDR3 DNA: TGTGCCAGCAGCTTAAGCGGCAGCTACGAGCAGTACTTC. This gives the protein CASSLSGSYEQYF.